This T cell receptor beta chain is from a study of shared clonotypes between healthy human individuals. Background on the study: A couple of female and three male donors aged 18 to 49 were enrolled.

The trim removed 5 bases at V and 6 bases at J, leaving 10 bases unmatched. The CDR3 is made up of 14 amino acids. The germline CDR1 and CDR2 sequences are SGHRS and YFSETQ. Genomic DNA per cell subset filled all wells of several immunoSEQ plates. The protocol was immunoSEQ multiplex PCR, while the TCRdb copy is restricted to in-frame clones and leaves out a portion. Of about 1 million clones listed, around four fifths are singletons. The donor cohort consisted entirely of Caucasian adults residing in Nashville, Tennessee. About this clone itself: Its target is unknown.

Overall study results and limits: Enrolling few donors narrowed the genetic and exposure-history diversity that was represented.

The TCR originated in a man aged 18 to 30 in good health. What was sequenced was memory CD4+ T cells sorted from blood. The subset is: CD45RA-negative fraction. The chain is built from TRBV5-1 and TRBJ2-7; 8 bases line up with TRBD1. CDR3 in amino acids: CASSDRTGNGEQYF. CDR3 nucleotide sequence: TGCGCCAGCAGTGATAGGACAGGGAATGGCGAGCAGTACTTC.